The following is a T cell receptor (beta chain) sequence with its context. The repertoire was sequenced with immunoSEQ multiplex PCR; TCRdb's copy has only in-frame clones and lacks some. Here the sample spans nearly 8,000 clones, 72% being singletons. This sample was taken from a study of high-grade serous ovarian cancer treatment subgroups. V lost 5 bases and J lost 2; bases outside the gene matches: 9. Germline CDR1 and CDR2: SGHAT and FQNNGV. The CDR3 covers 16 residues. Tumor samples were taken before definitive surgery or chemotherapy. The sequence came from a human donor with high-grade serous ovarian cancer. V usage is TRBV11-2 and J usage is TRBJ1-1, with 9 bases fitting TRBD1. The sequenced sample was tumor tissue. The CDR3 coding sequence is TGTGCCAGCAGCACCATACAGGGGGCCCGTAACACTGAAGCTTTCTTT. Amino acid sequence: CASSTIQGARNTEAFF. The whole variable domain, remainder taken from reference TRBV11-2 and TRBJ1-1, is EAGVAQSPRYKIIEKRQSVAFWCNPISGHATLYWYQQILGQGPKLLIQFQNNGVVDDSQLPKDRFSAERLKGVDSTLKIQPAKLEDSAVYLCASSTIQGARNTEAFFGQGTRLTVV.